The 19 T cell receptor beta chains below all came from one sample that was sequenced in a study of cytomegalovirus exposure and HLA in healthy donors. The PCR used 60 Vbeta and 13 Jbeta primers. Measured with immunoSEQ multiplex PCR; TCRdb has only the in-frame clones, and not every one. Of 120,000 or so clones listed, 83% are singletons. Sequences were obtained from PBMCs. These receptors all stem from a woman in her thirties or forties in good health and CMV-seropositive.

The V gene is TRBV4-3, the J gene TRBJ1-6; a possible D gene is TRBD1 (6 bases). There are 14 residues in the CDR3. Germline V gene lookup returns CDR1 LGHNA and CDR2 YSLEER. The germline V and J ends were trimmed by 1 base and 10 bases, with 11 bases remaining between them. The CDR3 nucleotides read TGCGCCAGCAGCCAAGTGGAGCAGGGGTCACCCCTCCACTTT. Translation gives CASSQVEQGSPLHF.

This rearrangement joins TRBV7-2 to TRBJ2-1, with 10 bases lining up with TRBD2. CDR1 and CDR2 (germline): SGHTA, FQGNSA. CDR3 length: 19 amino acids. V was clipped by 4 bases and J by 6 bases; unmatched bases: 18. CDR3 sequence: CASSSKLAGRIVGINEQFF. The CDR3, as DNA: TGTGCCAGCAGCTCAAAACTAGCGGGAAGGATTGTGGGCATCAATGAGCAGTTCTTC.

The genes are TRBV11-2 and TRBJ1-1; D may be TRBD1 (5 bases). Germline V gene sequence: CDR1 SGHAT, CDR2 FQNNGV. V was clipped by 5 bases and J by 0 bases, with 16 bases between them. The CDR3 consists of 16 residues. CDR3 protein: CASSQGFQGMNTEAFF. The CDR3 DNA follows: TGTGCCAGCAGCCAAGGGTTCCAGGGAATGAACACTGAAGCTTTCTTT.

The rearrangement links TRBV5-6 to TRBJ1-5, with TRBD1 identical over 7 bases. Germline CDR1 reads SGHDT; CDR2 reads YYEEEE. Trimming cost V 3 bases and J 0 bases; bases outside gene matches: 6. The CDR3 loop spans 16 amino acids. The CDR3 sequence: CASSYSGQYSNQPQHF. CDR3 DNA: TGTGCCAGCAGCTACTCGGGACAGTATAGCAATCAGCCCCAGCATTTT.

The rearrangement joins TRBV20-1 to TRBJ1-1; D uncertain. Germline V gene lookup returns CDR1 DFQATT and CDR2 SNEGSKA (reference sequence). This CDR3 is built from 11 residues. The V end was cut by 4 bases, the J end by 6 bases, with 9 bases between. This CDR3 is CSAKRVSEAFF. CDR3 sequence (DNA): TGCAGTGCTAAGAGAGTTTCTGAAGCTTTCTTT.

The chain joins TRBV30 to TRBJ1-2; D is undetermined. Germline V lookup: CDR1 GTSNPN, CDR2 SVGIG (reference sequence). The CDR3 sequence is 12 residues long. The V end lost 2 bases, the J end lost 5 bases, and 9 bases lay between the germline ends. In nucleotides, the CDR3 is TGTGCCTGGAGTTTGACTTTATATGGCTACACCTTC. It is translated as CAWSLTLYGYTF.

Concerning this clone: A read error may produce the germline difference seen at one junction end. The same CDR3 arises from other DNA sequences in this sample as well. This rearrangement joins TRBV7-9 to TRBJ2-7, with D perhaps TRBD1 (5 bases). Germline values: CDR1 SEHNR, CDR2 FQNEAQ (reference sequence). This CDR3 comprises 12 residues. CDR3 sequence reads: CSSSSDSYEQYF. For the CDR3, the DNA is TGTTCCAGCAGCTCCGACAGCTACGAGCAGTACTTC.

The CDR3 loop is CASSPVEGGPLHF. CDR3 nucleotide sequence: TGTGCCAGCAGTCCAGTAGAGGGAGGACCCCTCCACTTT. This rearrangement joins TRBV28 to TRBJ1-6; the D is unclear. The length of the CDR3 is 13 residues. Per the germline V gene, CDR1 is MDHEN and CDR2 is SYDVKM. Trimming left V 5 bases short and J 12 bases short, with 14 bases between.

V and J are TRBV7-2 and TRBJ2-1, with TRBD2 identical over 12 bases. Trimming at V came to 1 base and at J to 9 bases, leaving 7 bases not matched to a gene. This CDR3 comprises 16 residues. Germline CDR1 reads SGHTA; CDR2 reads FQGNSA. The CDR3 DNA reads as TGTGCCAGCAGCTTAGAGGGACTAGCGGGTGGAGGTGAGCAGTTCTTC. Translating it yields CASSLEGLAGGGEQFF.

V gene TRBV7-2 combines with J gene TRBJ2-4; D ambiguous. Germline CDR1 and CDR2: SGHTA and FQGNSA. V lost 5 bases, J lost 0 bases, and 8 bases lay in between. The CDR3 covers 14 residues. The CDR3 DNA follows: TGTGCCAGCAGCCCAACTCTAGCCAAAAACATTCAGTACTTC. It is translated as CASSPTLAKNIQYF.

The chain recombines TRBV29-1 with TRBJ1-2; possibly TRBD1 for D (5 bases). The germline CDR1 and CDR2 sequences are SQVTM and ANQGSEA. V lost 7 bases to trimming and J lost 4 bases, with 13 bases between them. This CDR3 spans 12 amino acids. CDR3 region: CSDLTASYGYTF. The CDR3 region has the DNA TGCAGCGATCTGACAGCGAGCTATGGCTACACCTTC. The whole variable domain, filled in from reference TRBV29-1 and TRBJ1-2, reads SAVISQKPSRDICQRGTSLTIQCQVDSQVTMMFWYRQQPGQSLTLIATANQGSEATYESGFVIDKFPISRPNLTFSTLTVSNMSPEDSSIYLCSDLTASYGYTFGSGTRLTVV.

The genes are TRBV7-2 and TRBJ2-1, with 9 positions matching TRBD2. The germline CDR1 and CDR2 sequences are SGHTA and FQGNSA. The ends lost 7 bases at V and 8 bases at J; junction bases unmatched: 12. CDR3 size: 15 residues. The CDR3 here is CASNNLAGLGHEQFF. Written as DNA, the CDR3 is TGTGCCAGCAATAATCTAGCGGGACTGGGGCATGAGCAGTTCTTC.

The J gene is TRBJ2-7, the V gene TRBV6-5; a weak D match, TRBD1 (6 bases). Trimming shortened V by 4 bases and J by 3 bases, and 10 bases separated the two germline ends. The CDR3 extends over 13 amino acids. Per the germline V gene, CDR1 is MNHEY and CDR2 is SVGAGI. The chain's CDR3 is CASSLGTNYEQYF. The CDR3 bases are TGTGCCAGCAGTTTAGGGACAAACTACGAGCAGTACTTC.

This chain links TRBV11-2 with TRBJ1-2; possible D gene TRBD1, 6 bases. Germline V gives CDR1 SGHAT, CDR2 FQNNGV. The CDR3 is made up of 17 amino acids. V lost 5 bases to trimming and J lost 0 bases, with 19 bases between them. The CDR3 nucleotides read TGTGCCAGCAGCACAACCTACCGGGGGGCCACTAACTATGGCTACACCTTC. Its translation: CASSTTYRGATNYGYTF.

This sequence joins TRBV19 and TRBJ2-2; the match to TRBD1 covers 11 bases. V lost 7 bases and J lost 4; bases outside the gene matches: 5. This CDR3 has 15 residues. CDR1 LNHDA and CDR2 SQIVND come from the germline V gene (reference sequence). The CDR3 sequence is CASISGTGGTGELFF. DNA of the CDR3: TGTGCCAGTATCTCCGGGACAGGGGGCACCGGGGAGCTGTTTTTT. The full variable domain, rest sourced from reference TRBV19 and TRBJ2-2, is DGGITQSPKYLFRKEGQNVTLSCEQNLNHDAMYWYRQDPGQGLRLIYYSQIVNDFQKGDIAEGYSVSREKKESFPLTVTSAQKNPTAFYLCASISGTGGTGELFFGEGSRLTVL.

This chain uses TRBV29-1 with TRBJ2-7; D is possibly TRBD1 (5 bases). Germline loops: CDR1 SQVTM, CDR2 ANQGSEA. V dropped 3 bases and J dropped 0 bases, with 15 bases sitting between them. The CDR3 length is 15 residues. CDR3 amino acids: CSVDEVLGDSYEQYF. The DNA for the CDR3 is TGCAGCGTTGACGAGGTTTTAGGGGACTCCTACGAGCAGTACTTC.

The genes are TRBV13 and TRBJ2-7, with a weak D call TRBD2 (6 bases). With 5 bases removed from V and 5 bases from J, the gap between germline ends came to 13 bases. This CDR3 is built from 13 residues. CDR1 and CDR2 (germline): PRHDT, FYEKMQ (reference sequence). CDR3 DNA sequence: TGTGCCAGCAGCCAGACTAGTAGGGACGAGCAGTACTTC. Amino acids: CASSQTSRDEQYF.

The gene calls are TRBV1 and TRBJ2-7; the D call in the table, TRBD2, was not verified against the DNA. TRBV1 is labeled a pseudogene. This CDR3 has 13 amino acids. CDR3: CTSSPPAFGEQYF. In DNA, the CDR3 is TGCACCAGCAGCCCCCCAGCGTTTGGAGAGCAGTACTTC.

The chain has TRBV5-1 and TRBJ2-2; 9 bases line up with TRBD2. The germline V gene encodes CDR1 SGHRS and CDR2 YFSETQ. V shed 2 bases, J shed 3 bases, and the junction held 5 bases outside the gene matches. The CDR3 loop spans 16 amino acids. DNA for the CDR3: TGCGCCAGCAGCTTAAGTAGCGGGAGAGACACCGGGGAGCTGTTTTTT. Translation gives CASSLSSGRDTGELFF.